The 11 T cell receptor beta chains reported below all come from one sample, sequenced in a study of T cell responses to AZD1222 COVID-19 vaccine. Measured with immunoSEQ multiplex PCR; TCRdb has only the in-frame clones, and not every one. The profile shows 200,000 or so clones, under 95% of them singletons. The sequenced sample was peripheral blood, obtained 28 days after the second AZD1222 dose. All receptors derive from an adult who received the AZD1222 COVID-19 vaccine.

This chain connects TRBV27 to TRBJ2-6; 9 bases agree with TRBD1. This CDR3 is 15 amino acids long. From germline, CDR1 is MNHEY and CDR2 SMNVEV (reference sequence). Trimming at V came to 4 bases and at J to 2 bases, leaving 0 bases not matched to a gene. The CDR3 reads CASSWDRAGANVLTF. For the CDR3, the DNA is TGTGCCAGCAGTTGGGACAGGGCTGGGGCCAACGTCCTGACTTTC. Variable domain in full (rest from reference TRBV27 and TRBJ2-6): EAQVTQNPRYLITVTGKKLTVTCSQNMNHEYMSWYRQDPGLGLRQIYYSMNVEVTDKGDVPEGYKVSRKEKRNFPLILESPSPNQTSLYFCASSWDRAGANVLTFGAGSRLTVL.

The chain carries TRBV5-4 and TRBJ2-1; 10 nucleotides align to TRBD1. Germline values: CDR1 SGHNT, CDR2 YYREEE (reference sequence). The CDR3 is 15 residues long. Trimming removed 4 bases from V and 6 bases from J; junction bases left unmatched: 7. As DNA, the CDR3 is TGTGCCAGCAGCACCCGGGACAGGGGTGCCAATGAGCAGTTCTTC. Amino acids: CASSTRDRGANEQFF.

This chain uses TRBV9 with TRBJ1-5; D remains unclear. In germline, CDR1 is SGDLS, CDR2 YYNGEE. Trimming shortened V by 5 bases and J by 0 bases, and 9 bases separated the two germline ends. This CDR3 has 14 amino acids. This CDR3 reads CASSVGFSNQPQHF. CDR3 DNA: TGTGCCAGCAGTGTGGGTTTTAGCAATCAGCCCCAGCATTTT.

This rearrangement joins TRBV5-6 to TRBJ1-1, with D uncertain. The CDR3 extends over 14 amino acids. CDR1 is SGHDT, CDR2 YYEEEE, per germline. Trimming cost V 4 bases and J 6 bases, with 16 bases left between them. The CDR3, as DNA: TGTGCCAGCAGCCGATGGGTACCGGGGTCTGAAGCTTTCTTT. Translated: CASSRWVPGSEAFF.

CDR3 sequence reads: CASSSGTGGPYEQYF. DNA for the CDR3: TGTGCCAGCAGCTCCGGGACAGGGGGACCCTACGAGCAGTACTTC. The chain uses TRBV13 and TRBJ2-7, with 11 positions matching TRBD1. The CDR3 totals 15 residues. Germline loops: CDR1 PRHDT, CDR2 FYEKMQ (reference sequence). V lost 4 bases and J lost 2; bases outside the gene matches: 4.

The chain links TRBV20-1 to TRBJ1-5; D remains unclear. This CDR3 contains 14 residues. Trimming removed 3 bases from V and 0 bases from J, with 9 bases in between. Germline values: CDR1 DFQATT, CDR2 SNEGSKA (reference sequence). The CDR3 DNA is TGCAGTGCTAGTAGGCAGTATAGCAATCAGCCCCAGCATTTT. Translation: CSASRQYSNQPQHF.

The chain uses TRBV3-1 (or the pseudogene TRBV3-2) and TRBJ1-2, with D hard to call. CDR1 LGHDT and CDR2 YNNKEL come from the germline V gene (reference sequence). V dropped 1 base and J dropped 8 bases, with 14 bases sitting between them. This CDR3 contains 14 residues. The CDR3 DNA sequence: TGTGCCAGCAGCCAAGGTCCGAATCTAGGCGGCTACACCTTC. Amino acids: CASSQGPNLGGYTF.

The rearrangement links TRBV6-5 to TRBJ1-4; perhaps TRBD1 as D (6 bases). This CDR3 has 14 amino acids. Germline CDR1 MNHEY, CDR2 SVGAGI. V lost 6 bases, J lost 8 bases, and 16 bases lay in between. The chain's CDR3 is CASSHNRVGEKLFF. CDR3 nucleotide sequence: TGTGCCAGCAGCCACAACAGGGTAGGAGAAAAACTGTTTTTT.

The genes are TRBV3-1 (or the pseudogene TRBV3-2) and TRBJ1-2, with D possibly being TRBD1 (6 bases). The CDR3 is 14 residues long. Germline CDR1 and CDR2: LGHDT and YNNKEL (reference sequence). V was clipped by 4 bases and J by 7 bases, with 16 bases between them. The CDR3 protein is CASSPPLRGGGYTF. The CDR3 region has the DNA TGTGCCAGCAGCCCACCATTGAGGGGGGGTGGCTACACCTTC.

This chain connects TRBV6-5 to TRBJ1-2, with 8 bases identical to TRBD1. Germline CDR1 MNHEY, CDR2 SVGAGI. With V trimmed by 6 bases and J by 7 bases, 10 bases remained unmatched. The CDR3 spans 14 residues. CDR3 DNA: TGTGCCAGCAGGGCTCAGGGGGCCTTGGTTGGCTACACCTTC. Its protein product is CASRAQGALVGYTF.

The rearrangement links TRBV3-1 (or the pseudogene TRBV3-2) to TRBJ2-7; D possibly corresponds to TRBD1 (6 bases). V gave up 6 bases and J gave up 6 bases, with 15 bases separating them. The CDR3 is 13 amino acids. The germline V gene has CDR1 LGHDT and CDR2 YNNKEL (reference sequence). The CDR3 DNA is TGTGCCAGCAGTCCGGACAGTTCGGCCGAGCAGTACTTC. It codes for CASSPDSSAEQYF.